This T cell receptor beta chain was documented in a study of CD8+ T cells in alopecia areata. Study as a whole: Tofacitinib administration to treated patients was oral, at 5 to 10 mg twice daily. The protocol delivered tofacitinib for 6 to 18 months, then withdrew it for 6 months.

To note about this clone: The target antigen is unknown.

Broader study findings: Scalp samples also contribute reads from the resident alphabeta T cells found in normal skin.

Starting from PBMCs, sorting isolated CD4+ and CD8+ T cells. Trimming cost V 9 bases and J 4 bases; bases outside gene matches: 0. The CDR3 length is 11 residues. Germline loops: CDR1 MNHGY, CDR2 SVAAGI. After isolation, RNA underwent reverse transcription to generate cDNA as the sequencing template. The table came from immunoSEQ multiplex PCR; TCRdb's copy has only in-frame clones and leaves some out. The table has about 97,000 clones, 41% seen once. This TCR was sampled from a human donor with alopecia areata. The V gene is TRBV6-9, the J gene TRBJ2-5; 9 bases map to TRBD2. Sequencing was done on a sample of CD4+ T cells sorted from blood. This CDR3 reads CASSGGETQYF. The CDR3 DNA reads as TGTGCCAGTAGCGGGGGAGAGACCCAGTACTTC.